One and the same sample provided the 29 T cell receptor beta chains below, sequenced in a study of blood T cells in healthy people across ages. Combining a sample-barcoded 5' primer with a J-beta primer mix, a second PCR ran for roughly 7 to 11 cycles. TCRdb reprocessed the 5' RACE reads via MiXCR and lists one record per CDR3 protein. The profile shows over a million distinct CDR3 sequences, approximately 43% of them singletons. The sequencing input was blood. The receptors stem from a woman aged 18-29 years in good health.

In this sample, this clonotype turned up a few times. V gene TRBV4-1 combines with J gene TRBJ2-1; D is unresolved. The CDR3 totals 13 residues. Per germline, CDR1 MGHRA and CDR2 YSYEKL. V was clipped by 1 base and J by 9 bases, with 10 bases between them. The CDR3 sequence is CASSQVVWGEQFF. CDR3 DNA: TGCGCCAGCAGCCAAGTAGTGTGGGGTGAGCAGTTCTTC.

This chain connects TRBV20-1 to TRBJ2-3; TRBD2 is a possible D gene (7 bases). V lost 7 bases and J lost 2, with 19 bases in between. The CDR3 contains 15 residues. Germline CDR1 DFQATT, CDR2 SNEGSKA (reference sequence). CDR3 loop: CSVPFRGAHTDTQYF. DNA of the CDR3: TGCAGTGTTCCCTTCCGGGGGGCCCACACAGATACGCAGTATTTT.

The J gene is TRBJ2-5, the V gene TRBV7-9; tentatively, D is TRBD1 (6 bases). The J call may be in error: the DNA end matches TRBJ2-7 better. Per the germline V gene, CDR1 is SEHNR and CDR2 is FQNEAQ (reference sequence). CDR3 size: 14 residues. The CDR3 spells CASSNRDDSYEQYF. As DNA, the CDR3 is TGTGCCAGCAGCAACAGGGATGACTCCTACGAGCAGTACTTC.

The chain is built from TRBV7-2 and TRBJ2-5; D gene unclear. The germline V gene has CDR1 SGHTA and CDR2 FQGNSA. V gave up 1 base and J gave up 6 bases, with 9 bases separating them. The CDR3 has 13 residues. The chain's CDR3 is CASSLGGWKTQYF. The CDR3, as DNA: TGTGCCAGCAGCTTAGGGGGTTGGAAGACCCAGTACTTC.

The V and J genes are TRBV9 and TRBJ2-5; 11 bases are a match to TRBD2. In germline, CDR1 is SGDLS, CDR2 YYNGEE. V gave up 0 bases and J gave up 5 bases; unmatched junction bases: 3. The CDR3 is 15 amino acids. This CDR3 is CASSVGLAGSETQYF. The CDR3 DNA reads TGTGCCAGCAGCGTAGGACTAGCGGGAAGTGAGACCCAGTACTTC.

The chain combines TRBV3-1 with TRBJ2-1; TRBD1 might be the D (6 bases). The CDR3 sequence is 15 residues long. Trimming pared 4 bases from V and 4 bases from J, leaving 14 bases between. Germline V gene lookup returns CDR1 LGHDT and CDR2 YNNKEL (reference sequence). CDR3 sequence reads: CASSPRGAQYNEQFF. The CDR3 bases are TGTGCCAGCAGCCCCAGGGGCGCTCAATACAATGAGCAGTTCTTC.

The CDR3 protein is CASTLQDTSGRAVDGEQFF. CDR3 nucleotides: TGTGCCAGCACCCTACAAGATACTAGCGGGAGGGCCGTTGATGGTGAGCAGTTCTTC. V gene TRBV21-1 combines with J gene TRBJ2-1; no DNA check was done on the table's D call, TRBD2. TRBV21-1 is a pseudogene locus. The CDR3 loop spans 19 amino acids.

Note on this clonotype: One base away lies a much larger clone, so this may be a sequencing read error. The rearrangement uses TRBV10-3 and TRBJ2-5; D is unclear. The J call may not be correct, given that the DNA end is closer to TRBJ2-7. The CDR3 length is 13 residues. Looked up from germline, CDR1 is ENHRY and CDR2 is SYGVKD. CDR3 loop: CAINQEERYEQYF. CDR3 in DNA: TGTGCCATCAACCAGGAAGAGCGCTACGAGCAGTACTTC.

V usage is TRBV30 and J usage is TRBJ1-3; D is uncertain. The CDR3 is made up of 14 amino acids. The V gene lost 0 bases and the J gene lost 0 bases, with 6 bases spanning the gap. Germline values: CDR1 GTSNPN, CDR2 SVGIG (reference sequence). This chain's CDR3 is CAWSVTRSGNTIYF. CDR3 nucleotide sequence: TGTGCCTGGAGTGTAACTCGCTCTGGAAACACCATATATTTT.

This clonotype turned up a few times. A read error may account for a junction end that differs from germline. Here the CDR3 reads CASSRRDRGSNEKLFF. DNA of the CDR3: TGTGCCAGCAGCCGCCGGGACAGGGGTTCTAACGAAAAACTGTTTTTT. J is TRBJ1-4 and V is TRBV7-9, with 10 bases that match TRBD1. From germline, CDR1 is SEHNR and CDR2 FQNEAQ (reference sequence). CDR3 length equals 16 residues. The entire variable domain, with the rest obtained from reference TRBV7-9 and TRBJ1-4, is as follows: DTGVSQNPRHKITKRGQNVTFRCDPISEHNRLYWYRQTLGQGPEFLTYFQNEAQLEKSRLLSDRFSAERPKGSFSTLEIQRTEQGDSAMYLCASSRRDRGSNEKLFFGSGTQLSVL.

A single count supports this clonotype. The CDR3 region is CASTRGAGAYEQYF. For the CDR3, the DNA is TGTGCCAGCACCCGGGGGGCAGGGGCCTACGAGCAGTACTTC. The chain carries TRBV6-5 and TRBJ2-7; D possibly corresponds to TRBD2 (7 bases). The germline CDR1 and CDR2 sequences are MNHEY and SVGAGI. The length of the CDR3 is 14 residues. The germline V and J ends were trimmed by 7 bases and 2 bases, with 15 bases remaining between them.

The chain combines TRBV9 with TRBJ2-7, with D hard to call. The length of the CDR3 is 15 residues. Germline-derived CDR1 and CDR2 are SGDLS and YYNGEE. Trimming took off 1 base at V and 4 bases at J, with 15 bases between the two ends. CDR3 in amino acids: CASSVSDVPAYEQYF. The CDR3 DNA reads TGTGCCAGCAGCGTAAGCGACGTCCCTGCTTACGAGCAGTACTTC.

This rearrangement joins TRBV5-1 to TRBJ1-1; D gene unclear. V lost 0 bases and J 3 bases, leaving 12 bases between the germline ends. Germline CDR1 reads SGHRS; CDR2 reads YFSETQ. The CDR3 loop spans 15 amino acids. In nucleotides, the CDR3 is TGCGCCAGCAGCTTGGGAGGCCGCCGGGACACTGAAGCTTTCTTT. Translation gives CASSLGGRRDTEAFF.

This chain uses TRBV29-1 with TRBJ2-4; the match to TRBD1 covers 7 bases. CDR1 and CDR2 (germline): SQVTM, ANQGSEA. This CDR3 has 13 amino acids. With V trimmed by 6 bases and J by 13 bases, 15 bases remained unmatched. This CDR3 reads CSVAGTDGHEQYF. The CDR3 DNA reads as TGCAGCGTAGCCGGGACAGACGGGCATGAGCAGTACTTC. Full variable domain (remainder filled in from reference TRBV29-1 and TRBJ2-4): SAVISQKPSRDICQRGTSLTIQCQVDSQVTMMFWYRQQPGQSLTLIATANQGSEATYESGFVIDKFPISRPNLTFSTLTVSNMSPEDSSIYLCSVAGTDGHEQYFGAGTRLSVL.

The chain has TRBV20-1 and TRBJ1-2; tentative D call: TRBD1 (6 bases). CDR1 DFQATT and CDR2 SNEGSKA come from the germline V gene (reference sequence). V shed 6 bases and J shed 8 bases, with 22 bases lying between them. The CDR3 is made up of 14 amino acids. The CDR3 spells CSATTLQGTQGYTF. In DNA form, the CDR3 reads TGCAGTGCCACAACCCTACAGGGCACCCAGGGCTACACCTTC.

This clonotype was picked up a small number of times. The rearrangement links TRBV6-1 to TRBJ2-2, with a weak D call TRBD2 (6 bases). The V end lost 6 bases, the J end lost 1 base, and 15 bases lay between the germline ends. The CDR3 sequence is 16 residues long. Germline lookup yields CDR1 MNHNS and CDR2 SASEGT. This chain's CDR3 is CASRQGLVENTGELFF. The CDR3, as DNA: TGTGCCAGCAGGCAGGGACTTGTCGAGAACACCGGGGAGCTGTTTTTT.

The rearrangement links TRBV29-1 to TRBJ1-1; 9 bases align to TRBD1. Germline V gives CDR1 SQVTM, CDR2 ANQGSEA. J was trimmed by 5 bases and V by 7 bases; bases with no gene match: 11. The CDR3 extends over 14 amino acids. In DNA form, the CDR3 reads TGCAGCGCCCCGGGACAGGGTGTGGGGACTGAAGCTTTCTTT. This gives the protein CSAPGQGVGTEAFF.

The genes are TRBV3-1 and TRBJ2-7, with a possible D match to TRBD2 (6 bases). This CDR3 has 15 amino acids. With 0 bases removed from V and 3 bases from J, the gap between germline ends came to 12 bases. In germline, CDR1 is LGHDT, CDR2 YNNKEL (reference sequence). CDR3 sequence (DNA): TGTGCCAGCAGCCAAGAGGCGGGGTTGAGCTACGAGCAGTACTTC. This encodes CASSQEAGLSYEQYF.

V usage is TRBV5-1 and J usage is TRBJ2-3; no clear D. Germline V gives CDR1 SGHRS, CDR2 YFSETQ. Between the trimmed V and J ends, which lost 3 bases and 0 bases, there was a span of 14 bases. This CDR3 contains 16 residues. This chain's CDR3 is CASSSQTLSSTDTQYF. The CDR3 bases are TGCGCCAGCAGCTCCCAGACTCTTTCTAGCACAGATACGCAGTATTTT.

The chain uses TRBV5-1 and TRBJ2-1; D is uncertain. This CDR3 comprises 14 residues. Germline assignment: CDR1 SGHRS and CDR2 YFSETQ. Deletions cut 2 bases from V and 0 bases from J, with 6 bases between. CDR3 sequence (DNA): TGCGCCAGCAGCTTTACCCGCTCCTACAATGAGCAGTTCTTC. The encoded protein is CASSFTRSYNEQFF.

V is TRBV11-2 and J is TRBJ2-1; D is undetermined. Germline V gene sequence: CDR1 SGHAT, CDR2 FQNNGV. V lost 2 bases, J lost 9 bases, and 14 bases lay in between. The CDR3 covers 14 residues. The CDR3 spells CASSLLGAFGEQFF. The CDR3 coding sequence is TGTGCCAGCAGCTTATTAGGAGCGTTTGGTGAGCAGTTCTTC.

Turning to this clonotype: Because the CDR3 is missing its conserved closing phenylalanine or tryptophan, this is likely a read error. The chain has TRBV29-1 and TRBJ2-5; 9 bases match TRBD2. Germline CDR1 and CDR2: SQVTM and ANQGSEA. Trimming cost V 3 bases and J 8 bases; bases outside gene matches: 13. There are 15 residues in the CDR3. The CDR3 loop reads CSVEPSGVPIGTQYS. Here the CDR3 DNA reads TGCAGCGTTGAGCCTAGCGGGGTTCCAATAGGAACCCAGTACTCC.

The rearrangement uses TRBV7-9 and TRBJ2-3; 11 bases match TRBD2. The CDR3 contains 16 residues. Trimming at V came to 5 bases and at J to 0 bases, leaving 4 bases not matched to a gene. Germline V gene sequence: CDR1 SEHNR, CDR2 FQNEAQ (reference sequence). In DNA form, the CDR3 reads TGTGCCAGCAGCAAGGGACTAGCGGTTAGCACAGATACGCAGTATTTT. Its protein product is CASSKGLAVSTDTQYF.

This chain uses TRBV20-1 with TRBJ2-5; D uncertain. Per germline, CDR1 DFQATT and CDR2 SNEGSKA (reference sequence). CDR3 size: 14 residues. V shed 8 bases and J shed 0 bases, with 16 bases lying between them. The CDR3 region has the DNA TGCAGTACGACACCGCCAAGTTACCAAGAGACCCAGTACTTC. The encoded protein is CSTTPPSYQETQYF.

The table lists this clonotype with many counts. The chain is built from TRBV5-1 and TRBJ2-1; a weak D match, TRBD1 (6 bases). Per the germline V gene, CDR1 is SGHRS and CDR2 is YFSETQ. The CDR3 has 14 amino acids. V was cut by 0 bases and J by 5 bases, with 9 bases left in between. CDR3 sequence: CASSLGQGNNEQFF. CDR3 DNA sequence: TGCGCCAGCAGCTTGGGGCAGGGGAACAATGAGCAGTTCTTC.

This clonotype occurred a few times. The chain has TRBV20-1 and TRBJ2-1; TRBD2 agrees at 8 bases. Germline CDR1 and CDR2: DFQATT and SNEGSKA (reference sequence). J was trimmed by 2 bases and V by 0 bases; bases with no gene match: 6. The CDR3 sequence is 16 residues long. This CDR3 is CSARDRAGATYNEQFF. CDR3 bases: TGCAGTGCTAGAGATAGAGCGGGAGCAACCTACAATGAGCAGTTCTTC.

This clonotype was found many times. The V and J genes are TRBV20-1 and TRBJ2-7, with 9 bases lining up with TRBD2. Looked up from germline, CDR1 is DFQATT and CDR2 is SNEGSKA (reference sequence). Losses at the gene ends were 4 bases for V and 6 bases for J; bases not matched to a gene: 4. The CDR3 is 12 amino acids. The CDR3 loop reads CSATSGIPEQYF. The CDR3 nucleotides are TGCAGTGCTACTAGCGGGATCCCCGAGCAGTACTTC.

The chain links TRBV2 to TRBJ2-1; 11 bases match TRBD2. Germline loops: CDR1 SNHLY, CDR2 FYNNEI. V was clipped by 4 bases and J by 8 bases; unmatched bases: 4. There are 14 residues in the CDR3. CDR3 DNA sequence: TGTGCCAGCAGTGTAACTAGCGGGAGCGATGAGCAGTTCTTC. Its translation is CASSVTSGSDEQFF.

In nucleotides, the CDR3 is TGTGCCAGCGCCATTTCGGGCTCCCGCAATGAGCAGTTCTTC. It is translated as CASAISGSRNEQFF. The chain has TRBV3-1 and TRBJ2-1; no reliable D call. CDR1 LGHDT and CDR2 YNNKEL come from the germline V gene (reference sequence). Trimming cost V 8 bases and J 6 bases, with 17 bases left between them. The CDR3 runs 14 residues.